This T cell receptor (beta chain) was found in a study of blood T cell repertoires in COVID-19 (TCRdb year 2020). Concerning the study at large: Collaborator samples came from the United States, Italy and Spain and covered acute and convalescent phases of COVID-19. The material from the prospective study consisted of cDNA or gDNA derived from T cells, B-cell-depleted T cells, or PBMCs. The repertoires were made available in a free public database intended to serve as a resource for research on the immune response to SARS-CoV-2. A de-identified subject ID, COVID-19 status, age in years and sex were almost always included in the sample metadata. The dataset comprised deeply sampled blood TCRbeta repertoires from subjects exposed to, actively infected with, or recovered from COVID-19. Samples were obtained from the ongoing ImmuneRACE study (first 160 participants) and from roughly 1,300 subjects provided by 6 global collaborators. Where available, HLA class I and class II types were obtained from metadata supplied by the sample provider rather than from assay-based typing.

The collaborating institutions used their own protocols to collect whole blood in K2EDTA tubes. Collaborator samples were shipped for TCRbeta analysis as frozen whole blood, isolated PBMCs, or DNA extracted from either sample type. The CDR3 runs 13 residues from the cysteine to the phenylalanine. CDR3 DNA is the only sequence kept; it has 39 bases, read in frame from the first base. CDR1 SQVTM and CDR2 ANQGSEA were looked up in the germline V gene. The germline V end is reduced by 5 bases and the J end by 8 bases; junction bases left unmatched: 7. TCRbeta CDR3 regions were amplified from genomic DNA by means of the immunoSEQ Assay, a bias-controlled multiplex PCR. In the authors' own workflow: Nucleated cell counts per sample were estimated from amplification of reference gene primers within the assay. To quantify the absolute abundance of each unique TCRbeta CDR3 rearrangement, sequence reads were collapsed and filtered. For each sample, productive Simpson clonality was calculated as the square root of Simpson's diversity index across productive rearrangements. Not all clones reach the TCRdb copy of this immuneACCESS table, which keeps in-frame sequences only. Checked studies attribute under half of the gap to unresolved V genes and leave the rest unexplained. D and trimming come from the DNA, and the V and J calls and clone size come from that table. The sample records 60,000 or so clones, 88% of which are singletons. The ten top clones hold approximately 4.3% of the sample.

Comment on this clone: The target of this receptor is not known. No quality values exist for individual bases; no much larger clone is one base distant.

Results the study describes overall, beyond this receptor: The quantity of clinical and demographic metadata differed by source and by participant and was supplied without curation.

Sequencing was carried out using peripheral blood. The sequence links TRBV29-1 to TRBJ1-4; 8 central bases correspond to TRBD1. The sequence was obtained from a man between 60 and 70 years old with acute or convalescent COVID-19. The CDR3 reads CSVMTGEGEKLFF. DNA sequence: TGCAGCGTTATGACAGGGGAAGGAGAAAAACTGTTTTTT.